This TCR beta chain is drawn from a study of graft-versus-host responses after intestinal transplantation. Study observations and caveats: HvG clone declines early post-transplant were associated with peak circulating GvH levels. When patients had graft-donor T cell macrochimerism, their allografts held high graft-versus-host to host-versus-graft clonal ratios.

From germline, CDR1 is LNHDA and CDR2 SQIVND (reference sequence). This CDR3 spans 14 amino acids. Trimming cost V 1 base and J 2 bases, with 9 bases left between them. Assay: immunoSEQ multiplex PCR; the TCRdb copy retains only in-frame clones and omits some. This sample yields about 88,000 clones, of which less than 95% are seen a single time; approximately 0.35% belongs to the top ten. With respect to this clone: The target antigen is unknown.

This clonotype was obtained from a human donor who was the organ donor for an intestinal transplant. This specimen consisted of unstimulated CD4+ T cells sorted from spleen or lymph node cells, obtained before transplant. The chain joins TRBV19 to TRBJ2-7; maybe TRBD1 (5 bases). The CDR3 DNA sequence: TGTGCCAGTAGTATAGTAGGGGCCACCTACGAGCAGTACTTC. Protein product: CASSIVGATYEQYF.